This entry is about one T cell receptor beta chain. Its antigen is still unknown. Only CD45RO-negative cells positively selected for CCR7 counted as naive CD8 cells, so terminally differentiated effector memory CD45RA+ cells were excluded. These data come from a study of shared clonotypes between healthy human individuals. Overall study results and limits: Between a handful of donors, naive CD4 clonotypes were shared at a level of about 5%.

TCRdb's copy holds only in-frame clones and misses some; the assay was immunoSEQ multiplex PCR. The sample has hundreds of thousands of clones; almost 95% are singletons. Germline CDR1 ENHRY, CDR2 SYGVKD. With 0 bases clipped from V and 4 bases from J, the junction kept 7 bases outside the gene matches. The CDR3 totals 16 residues. This TCR was sampled from a man aged 25 to 40 in good health. The rearrangement uses TRBV10-3 and TRBJ1-2; TRBD1 agrees at 8 bases. Sequencing was performed on naive CD8+ T cells sorted from blood. This CDR3 is CAISESSGGFGYGYTF. The CDR3 coding sequence is TGTGCCATCAGTGAGTCCTCAGGGGGCTTTGGCTATGGCTACACCTTC.